This record concerns one TCR beta chain sequence. Its antigen is not known. Use of 60 Vbeta and 13 Jbeta primers characterized the PCR. The protocol was immunoSEQ multiplex PCR, while the TCRdb copy is restricted to in-frame clones and leaves out a portion. Among roughly 130,000 clones listed, 74% were seen once. The data were taken from a study of cytomegalovirus exposure and HLA in healthy donors. The study's findings and limits: There were about 160 TCR beta chains listed as cytomegalovirus-associated.

The sequenced sample was PBMCs. The receptor's source is a woman aged 50 to 60 in good health and CMV-seropositive.

The CDR3 loop is CASSSWTANNEQFF. The DNA for the CDR3 is TGTGCCAGCAGTTCTTGGACAGCAAACAATGAGCAGTTCTTC. The chain recombines TRBV6-5 with TRBJ2-1, with D possibly TRBD1 on 6 matching bases. Deletions cut 4 bases from V and 5 bases from J, with 12 bases between. In germline, CDR1 is MNHEY, CDR2 SVGAGI. The CDR3 covers 14 residues.